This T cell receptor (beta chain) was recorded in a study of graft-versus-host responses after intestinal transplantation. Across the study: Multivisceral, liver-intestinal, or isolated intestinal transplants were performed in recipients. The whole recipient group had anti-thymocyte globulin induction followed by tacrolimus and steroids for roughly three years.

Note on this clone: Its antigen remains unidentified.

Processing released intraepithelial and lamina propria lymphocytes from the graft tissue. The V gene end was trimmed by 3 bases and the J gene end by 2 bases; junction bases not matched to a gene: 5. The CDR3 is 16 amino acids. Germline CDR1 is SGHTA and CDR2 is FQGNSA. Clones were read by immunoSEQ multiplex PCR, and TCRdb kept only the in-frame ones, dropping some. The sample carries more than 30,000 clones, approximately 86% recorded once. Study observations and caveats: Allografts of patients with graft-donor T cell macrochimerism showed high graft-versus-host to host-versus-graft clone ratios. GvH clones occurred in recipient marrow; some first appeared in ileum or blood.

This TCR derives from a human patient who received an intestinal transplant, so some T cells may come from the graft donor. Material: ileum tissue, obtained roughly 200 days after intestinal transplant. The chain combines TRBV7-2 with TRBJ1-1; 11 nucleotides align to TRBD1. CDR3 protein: CASSFPGQGVNTEAFF. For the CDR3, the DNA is TGTGCCAGCAGCTTTCCGGGACAGGGGGTCAACACTGAAGCTTTCTTT.